The 18 T cell receptor beta chains below all came from one sample that was sequenced in a study of cytomegalovirus exposure and HLA in healthy donors. The study ran its PCR with 60 Vbeta and 13 Jbeta primers. Sequenced by immunoSEQ multiplex PCR; TCRdb stores in-frame clones only, minus some. The profile shows about 230,000 clones, over 75% of them singletons. Sequencing was done on a sample of PBMCs. These receptors were taken from a boy younger than 18 in good health and CMV-seronegative.

V is TRBV30 and J is TRBJ2-3; 8 nucleotides align to TRBD2. Trimming at V came to 3 bases and at J to 11 bases, leaving 13 bases not matched to a gene. CDR1 and CDR2 from the germline V gene are GTSNPN and SVGIG (reference sequence). The CDR3 totals 14 residues. The CDR3 DNA is TGTGCCTGGAGCCGTACCTTTAGCGGGGAACGGCAGTATTTT. It yields the protein CAWSRTFSGERQYF.

J is TRBJ2-7 and V is TRBV6-4, with TRBD1 identical over 10 bases. In germline, CDR1 is MRHNA, CDR2 SNTAGT. J gave up 4 bases and V 8 bases, and 11 bases lay outside the gene matches. This CDR3 contains 15 residues. CDR3: CASGSGTGDTYEQYF. The CDR3 DNA sequence: TGTGCCAGCGGCTCCGGGACAGGGGATACGTACGAGCAGTACTTC.

The J gene is TRBJ2-4, the V gene TRBV11-3, with D maybe TRBD2 (5 bases). Germline V gives CDR1 SGHNT, CDR2 YENEEA. V lost 4 bases and J lost 4, with 23 bases in between. The CDR3 runs 18 residues. For the CDR3, the DNA is TGTGCCAGCAGCTCCCACCTCGGGTGGACTGCGAGTAAAAACATTCAGTACTTC. Its translation is CASSSHLGWTASKNIQYF.

The gene calls are TRBV29-1 and TRBJ1-5; D unresolved. Germline CDR1 and CDR2: SQVTM and ANQGSEA. This CDR3 has 13 residues. Trimming stripped 0 bases from V and 8 bases from J, with 11 bases between. The CDR3 reads CSVEETENKPQHF. The CDR3 DNA follows: TGCAGCGTTGAAGAAACAGAGAATAAGCCCCAGCATTTT.

The genes are TRBV7-9 and TRBJ1-4; 8 bases agree with TRBD1. J gave up 12 bases and V 1 base, and 4 bases lay outside the gene matches. From germline, CDR1 is SEHNR and CDR2 FQNEAQ (reference sequence). CDR3 length: 13 residues. The CDR3 sequence: CASSLGGQGQLFF. The CDR3 DNA follows: TGTGCCAGCAGCTTAGGCGGACAGGGACAACTGTTTTTT.

This chain uses TRBV6-1 with TRBJ1-3; a weak D match, TRBD1 (5 bases). This CDR3 is built from 17 residues. In germline, CDR1 is MNHNS, CDR2 SASEGT. Trimming stripped 2 bases from V and 0 bases from J, with 14 bases between. CDR3 sequence (DNA): TGTGCCAGCAGTGAAATTAGAACAGGCTACTCTGGAAACACCATATATTTT. This encodes CASSEIRTGYSGNTIYF.

The chain is built from TRBV5-1 and TRBJ2-2; 9 bases align to TRBD2. The trim removed 3 bases at V and 2 bases at J, leaving 5 bases unmatched. From germline, CDR1 is SGHRS and CDR2 YFSETQ. The CDR3 is made up of 16 amino acids. CDR3 in amino acids: CASSSLSGGNTGELFF. CDR3 nucleotides: TGCGCCAGCAGCTCCCTTAGCGGGGGAAACACCGGGGAGCTGTTTTTT.

The chain employs TRBV19 and TRBJ2-3; no clear D gene. Looked up from germline, CDR1 is LNHDA and CDR2 is SQIVND (reference sequence). CDR3 length: 13 amino acids. The V end was cut by 5 bases, the J end by 6 bases, with 12 bases between. The CDR3 DNA reads TGTGCCAGTAGTCCCCCAAACTGGGATACGCAGTATTTT. Its protein product is CASSPPNWDTQYF.

The CDR3 nucleotides read TGTGCCAGCAGCGTAGACTGGTCTGGGGCCAACGTCCTGACTTTC. Amino acids: CASSVDWSGANVLTF. This rearrangement joins TRBV9 to TRBJ2-6; no clear D. The germline V gene encodes CDR1 SGDLS and CDR2 YYNGEE. The CDR3 length is 15 residues. V was shortened by 0 bases and J by 1 base, with 5 bases between the two germline ends.

The V call is TRBV27, the J call TRBJ2-3; 8 bases agree with TRBD2. The V segment lost 5 bases and the J segment 10 bases; nucleotides outside the gene matches: 5. Germline V gene lookup returns CDR1 MNHEY and CDR2 SMNVEV (reference sequence). The CDR3 is 12 residues long. CDR3 sequence reads: CASSPSGGPQYF. As DNA, the CDR3 is TGTGCCAGCAGTCCCTCGGGGGGGCCGCAGTATTTT.

The gene calls are TRBV10-3 and TRBJ1-2; D is undetermined. Trimming took off 0 bases at V and 0 bases at J, with 11 bases between the two ends. This CDR3 region has 16 residues. Germline lookup yields CDR1 ENHRY and CDR2 SYGVKD. CDR3 coding DNA: TGTGCCATCAGTGAGTCTGCAGGAGGGACTAACTATGGCTACACCTTC. The encoded protein is CAISESAGGTNYGYTF.

The rearrangement uses TRBV18 and TRBJ2-7; TRBD1 might be the D (6 bases). The CDR3 runs 18 residues. V lost 1 base and J lost 0, with 19 bases in between. Germline assignment: CDR1 KGHSH and CDR2 LQKENI. The CDR3: CASSPRRVGGQFSYEQYF. The CDR3 nucleotides are TGTGCCAGCTCACCACGTAGAGTAGGAGGACAGTTCTCCTACGAGCAGTACTTC.

The rearrangement joins TRBV7-3 to TRBJ1-1; D is perhaps TRBD1 (5 bases). The CDR3 covers 14 residues. V was shortened by 2 bases and J by 11 bases, with 18 bases between the two germline ends. Germline CDR1 reads SGHTA; CDR2 reads FQGTGA. CDR3 coding DNA: TGTGCCAGCAGCTTAGGGGGGAGGGACCCCTCGGCTTTCTTT. Its translation is CASSLGGRDPSAFF.

V usage is TRBV25-1 and J usage is TRBJ2-7; 7 nucleotides align to TRBD2. The CDR3 covers 13 residues. Unmatched junction bases numbered 4, after V lost 7 bases and J lost 1 base. The germline V gene encodes CDR1 MGHDK and CDR2 SYGVNS. The CDR3 coding sequence is TGTGCCAGCAAAAGGGGAGGGTCCTACGAGCAGTACTTC. Translated: CASKRGGSYEQYF.

This sequence joins TRBV5-4 and TRBJ1-2; D remains ambiguous. Germline loops: CDR1 SGHNT, CDR2 YYREEE (reference sequence). The CDR3 runs 15 residues. Trimming cost V 0 bases and J 1 base, with 10 bases left between them. CDR3 DNA: TGTGCCAGCAGCTTGGGCAGGAACCTTAACTATGGCTACACCTTC. This encodes CASSLGRNLNYGYTF.

This clone has only one observation. The chain employs TRBV19 and TRBJ2-7; D perhaps matches TRBD2 (6 bases). Germline V gives CDR1 LNHDA, CDR2 SQIVND (reference sequence). With 1 base removed from V and 0 bases from J, the gap between germline ends came to 10 bases. This CDR3 comprises 15 residues. The DNA of the CDR3 is TGTGCCAGTAGTATAGTGGAGGGGAGCTCCTACGAGCAGTACTTC. It codes for CASSIVEGSSYEQYF.

The table lists this clone with a few counts. The chain carries TRBV5-5 and TRBJ1-6; D call uncertain. The CDR3 is 12 amino acids. With 4 bases removed from V and 14 bases from J, the gap between germline ends came to 13 bases. CDR1 and CDR2 from the germline V gene are SGHKS and YYEKEE (reference sequence). As DNA, the CDR3 is TGTGCCAGCAGCCTTCGGGTTTACACCCTCCACTTT. Translated, it gives CASSLRVYTLHF.

The chain links TRBV11-2 to TRBJ1-5; possibly TRBD1 for D (5 bases). Trimming stripped 4 bases from V and 3 bases from J, with 13 bases between. The CDR3 consists of 15 residues. CDR1 is SGHAT and CDR2 is FQNNGV in the germline V gene. The DNA of the CDR3 is TGTGCCAGCAGCTCCACCGGGACTTCCAATCAGCCCCAGCATTTT. Its translation is CASSSTGTSNQPQHF.